The clone carrying this TCR beta chain has a count of ten or more. Antigen unknown. V was shortened by 2 bases and J by 6 bases, with 8 bases between the two germline ends. The V gene's germline CDR1 is SGHDT and CDR2 YYEEEE. The CDR3 has 13 residues. TCRdb redid the calling of the 5' RACE reads with MiXCR, one entry per CDR3 protein. The sample records 35,000 to 50,000 distinct CDR3 sequences, 22% being singletons. Time point: blood at routine non-recurrence follow-up after resection. The sample is drawn from a study of spatial heterogeneity in lung cancer. Study-wide context: PBMC samples from follow-up, where available, were sequenced a median of around 22 months after resection. Findings and caveats of the study: Ubiquitous expanded tumor TCRs showed up in blood more at resection than follow-up.

The sample was PBMCs, taken at follow-up. The rearrangement uses TRBV5-6 and TRBJ2-2; the D gene is possibly TRBD2 (6 bases). The TCR sequence derives from a female donor with early-stage non-small cell lung cancer. The CDR3 DNA sequence: TGTGCCAGCAGCTTACGCGGGGCCGGGGAGCTGTTTTTT. Translating it yields CASSLRGAGELFF.